Listed here is a single TCR beta chain. Germline assignment: CDR1 MNHNS and CDR2 SASEGT. This CDR3 comprises 15 residues. The J segment lost 1 base and the V segment lost 4 bases, leaving 5 bases of the junction unmatched. This entry comes from a study of blood T cell repertoires in COVID-19. Sequenced by immunoSEQ multiplex PCR; TCRdb stores in-frame clones only, minus some. This sample has some 90,000 clones, with around 88% found just once. The sequence was collected from a woman aged 60 to 75 with COVID-19, enrolled during active disease. This chain joins TRBV6-1 and TRBJ1-1; 8 bases match TRBD1. Material: peripheral blood. The CDR3 nucleotides are TGTGCCAGCAGTGGAGCCGGGACAGGGAACACTGAAGCTTTCTTT. Translation gives CASSGAGTGNTEAFF.